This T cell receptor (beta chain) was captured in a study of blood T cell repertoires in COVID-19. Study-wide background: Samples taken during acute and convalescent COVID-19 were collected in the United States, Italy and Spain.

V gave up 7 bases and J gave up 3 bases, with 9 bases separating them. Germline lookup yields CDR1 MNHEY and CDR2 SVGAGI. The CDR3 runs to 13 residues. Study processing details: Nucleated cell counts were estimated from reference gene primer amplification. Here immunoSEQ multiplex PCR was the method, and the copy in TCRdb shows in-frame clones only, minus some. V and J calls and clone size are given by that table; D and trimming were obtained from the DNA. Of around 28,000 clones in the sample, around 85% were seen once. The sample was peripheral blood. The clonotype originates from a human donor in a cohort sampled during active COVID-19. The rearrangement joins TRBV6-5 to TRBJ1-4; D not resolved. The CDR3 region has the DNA TGTGCCAGCATTTCTGCGGCTAATGAAAAACTGTTTTTT. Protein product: CASISAANEKLFF.